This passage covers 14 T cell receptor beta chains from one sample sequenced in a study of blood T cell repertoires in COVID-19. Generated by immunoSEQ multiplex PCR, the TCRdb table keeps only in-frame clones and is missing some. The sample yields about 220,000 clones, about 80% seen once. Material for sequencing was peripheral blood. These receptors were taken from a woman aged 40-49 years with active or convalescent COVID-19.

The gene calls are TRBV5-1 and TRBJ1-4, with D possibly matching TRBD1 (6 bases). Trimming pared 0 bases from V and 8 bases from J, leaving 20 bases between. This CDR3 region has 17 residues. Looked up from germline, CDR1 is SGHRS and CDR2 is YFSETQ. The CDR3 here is CASSLGDTHNLGEKLFF. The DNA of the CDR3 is TGCGCCAGCAGCTTGGGGGACACGCACAACCTCGGCGAAAAACTGTTTTTT.

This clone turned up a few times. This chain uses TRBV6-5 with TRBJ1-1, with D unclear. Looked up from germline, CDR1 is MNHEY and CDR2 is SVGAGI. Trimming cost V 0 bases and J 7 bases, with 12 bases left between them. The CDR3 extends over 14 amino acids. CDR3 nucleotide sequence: TGTGCCAGCAGTTACTCGACCGGACGGGGTGAAGCTTTCTTT. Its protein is CASSYSTGRGEAFF.

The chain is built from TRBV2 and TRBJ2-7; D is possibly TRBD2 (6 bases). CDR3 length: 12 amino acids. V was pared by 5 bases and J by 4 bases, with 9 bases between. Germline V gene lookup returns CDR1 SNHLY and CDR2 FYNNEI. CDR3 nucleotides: TGTGCCAGCAGTTTTAGCGGTTACGAGCAGTACTTC. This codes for CASSFSGYEQYF.

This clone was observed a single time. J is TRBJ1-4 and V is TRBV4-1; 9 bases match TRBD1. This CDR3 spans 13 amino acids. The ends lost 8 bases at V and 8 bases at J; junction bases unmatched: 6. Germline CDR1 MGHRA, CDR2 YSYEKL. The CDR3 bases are TGCGCCAGCGGGACAGGGCTGGCAGAAAAACTGTTTTTT. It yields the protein CASGTGLAEKLFF.

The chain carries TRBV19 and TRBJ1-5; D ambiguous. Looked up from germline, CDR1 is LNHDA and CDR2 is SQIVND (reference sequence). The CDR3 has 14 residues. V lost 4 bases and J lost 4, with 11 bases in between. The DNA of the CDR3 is TGTGCCAGTAGTACGAACAACGAAAATCAGCCCCAGCATTTT. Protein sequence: CASSTNNENQPQHF. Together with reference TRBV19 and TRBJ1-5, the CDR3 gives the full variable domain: DGGITQSPKYLFRKEGQNVTLSCEQNLNHDAMYWYRQDPGQGLRLIYYSQIVNDFQKGDIAEGYSVSREKKESFPLTVTSAQKNPTAFYLCASSTNNENQPQHFGDGTRLSIL.

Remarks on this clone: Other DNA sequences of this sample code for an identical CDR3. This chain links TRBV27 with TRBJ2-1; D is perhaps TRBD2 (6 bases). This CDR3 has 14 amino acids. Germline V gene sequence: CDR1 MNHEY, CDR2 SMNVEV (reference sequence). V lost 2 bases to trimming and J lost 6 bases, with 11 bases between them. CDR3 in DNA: TGTGCCAGCAGTTTAACGGGAGTTGCCAATGAGCAGTTCTTC. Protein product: CASSLTGVANEQFF.

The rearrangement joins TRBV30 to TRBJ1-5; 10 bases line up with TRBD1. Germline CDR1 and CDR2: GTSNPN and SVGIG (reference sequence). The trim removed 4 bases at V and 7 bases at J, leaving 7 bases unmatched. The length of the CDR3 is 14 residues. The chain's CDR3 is CAWTRQGARQPQHF. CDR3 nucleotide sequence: TGTGCCTGGACTAGACAGGGGGCCCGCCAGCCCCAGCATTTT.

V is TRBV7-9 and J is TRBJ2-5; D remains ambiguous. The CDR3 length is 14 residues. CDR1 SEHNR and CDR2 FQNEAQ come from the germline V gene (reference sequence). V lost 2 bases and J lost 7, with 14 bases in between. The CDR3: CASSLYVPSGTQYF. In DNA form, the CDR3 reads TGTGCCAGCAGCTTATATGTACCTAGTGGGACCCAGTACTTC.

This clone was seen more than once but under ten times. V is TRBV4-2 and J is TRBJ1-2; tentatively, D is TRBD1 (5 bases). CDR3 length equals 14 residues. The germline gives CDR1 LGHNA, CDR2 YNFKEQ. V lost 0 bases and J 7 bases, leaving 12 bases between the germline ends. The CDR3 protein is CASSQEQSGGGYTF. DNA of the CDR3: TGTGCCAGCAGCCAAGAACAATCCGGGGGTGGCTACACCTTC.

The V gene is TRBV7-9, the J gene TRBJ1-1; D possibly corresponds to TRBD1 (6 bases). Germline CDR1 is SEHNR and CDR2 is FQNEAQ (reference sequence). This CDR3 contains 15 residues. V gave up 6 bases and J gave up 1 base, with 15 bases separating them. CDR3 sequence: CASRSHVGANTEAFF. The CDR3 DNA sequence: TGTGCCAGCAGATCCCACGTGGGGGCGAACACTGAAGCTTTCTTT.

In nucleotides, the CDR3 is TGTGCCAGCAGCCGTTTAGGGACAGGGAAATACATTCAGTACTTC. Translated, it gives CASSRLGTGKYIQYF. The rearrangement uses TRBV11-2 and TRBJ2-4, with 9 bases fitting TRBD1. The CDR3 is 15 residues long. V lost 5 bases to trimming and J lost 8 bases; unmatched junction nucleotides: 10. Germline V gene data show CDR1 as SGHAT and CDR2 as FQNNGV. Filled out from reference TRBV11-2 and TRBJ2-4, the complete variable domain reads EAGVAQSPRYKIIEKRQSVAFWCNPISGHATLYWYQQILGQGPKLLIQFQNNGVVDDSQLPKDRFSAERLKGVDSTLKIQPAKLEDSAVYLCASSRLGTGKYIQYFGAGTRLSVL.

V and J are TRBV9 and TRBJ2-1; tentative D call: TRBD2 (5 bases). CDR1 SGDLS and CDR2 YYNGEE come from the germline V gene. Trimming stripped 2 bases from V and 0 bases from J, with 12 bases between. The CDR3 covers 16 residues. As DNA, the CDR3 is TGTGCCAGCAGCGTCGGCGTCCGGGACTCCTACAATGAGCAGTTCTTC. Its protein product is CASSVGVRDSYNEQFF.

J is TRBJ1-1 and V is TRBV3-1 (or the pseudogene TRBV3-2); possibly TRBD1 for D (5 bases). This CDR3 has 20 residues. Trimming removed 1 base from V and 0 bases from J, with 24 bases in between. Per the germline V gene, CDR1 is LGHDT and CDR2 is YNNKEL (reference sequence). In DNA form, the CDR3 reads TGTGCCAGCAGCCAAGTCAGGTCTGGTGAAGCAGGGCATATGAACACTGAAGCTTTCTTT. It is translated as CASSQVRSGEAGHMNTEAFF.

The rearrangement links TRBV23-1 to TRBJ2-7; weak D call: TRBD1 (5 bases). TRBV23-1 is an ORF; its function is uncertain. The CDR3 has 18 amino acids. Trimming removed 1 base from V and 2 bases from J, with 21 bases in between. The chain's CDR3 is CASSQYRLWQGFPYEQYF. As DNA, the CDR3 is TGCGCCAGCAGTCAATATCGCTTATGGCAGGGCTTTCCCTACGAGCAGTACTTC.